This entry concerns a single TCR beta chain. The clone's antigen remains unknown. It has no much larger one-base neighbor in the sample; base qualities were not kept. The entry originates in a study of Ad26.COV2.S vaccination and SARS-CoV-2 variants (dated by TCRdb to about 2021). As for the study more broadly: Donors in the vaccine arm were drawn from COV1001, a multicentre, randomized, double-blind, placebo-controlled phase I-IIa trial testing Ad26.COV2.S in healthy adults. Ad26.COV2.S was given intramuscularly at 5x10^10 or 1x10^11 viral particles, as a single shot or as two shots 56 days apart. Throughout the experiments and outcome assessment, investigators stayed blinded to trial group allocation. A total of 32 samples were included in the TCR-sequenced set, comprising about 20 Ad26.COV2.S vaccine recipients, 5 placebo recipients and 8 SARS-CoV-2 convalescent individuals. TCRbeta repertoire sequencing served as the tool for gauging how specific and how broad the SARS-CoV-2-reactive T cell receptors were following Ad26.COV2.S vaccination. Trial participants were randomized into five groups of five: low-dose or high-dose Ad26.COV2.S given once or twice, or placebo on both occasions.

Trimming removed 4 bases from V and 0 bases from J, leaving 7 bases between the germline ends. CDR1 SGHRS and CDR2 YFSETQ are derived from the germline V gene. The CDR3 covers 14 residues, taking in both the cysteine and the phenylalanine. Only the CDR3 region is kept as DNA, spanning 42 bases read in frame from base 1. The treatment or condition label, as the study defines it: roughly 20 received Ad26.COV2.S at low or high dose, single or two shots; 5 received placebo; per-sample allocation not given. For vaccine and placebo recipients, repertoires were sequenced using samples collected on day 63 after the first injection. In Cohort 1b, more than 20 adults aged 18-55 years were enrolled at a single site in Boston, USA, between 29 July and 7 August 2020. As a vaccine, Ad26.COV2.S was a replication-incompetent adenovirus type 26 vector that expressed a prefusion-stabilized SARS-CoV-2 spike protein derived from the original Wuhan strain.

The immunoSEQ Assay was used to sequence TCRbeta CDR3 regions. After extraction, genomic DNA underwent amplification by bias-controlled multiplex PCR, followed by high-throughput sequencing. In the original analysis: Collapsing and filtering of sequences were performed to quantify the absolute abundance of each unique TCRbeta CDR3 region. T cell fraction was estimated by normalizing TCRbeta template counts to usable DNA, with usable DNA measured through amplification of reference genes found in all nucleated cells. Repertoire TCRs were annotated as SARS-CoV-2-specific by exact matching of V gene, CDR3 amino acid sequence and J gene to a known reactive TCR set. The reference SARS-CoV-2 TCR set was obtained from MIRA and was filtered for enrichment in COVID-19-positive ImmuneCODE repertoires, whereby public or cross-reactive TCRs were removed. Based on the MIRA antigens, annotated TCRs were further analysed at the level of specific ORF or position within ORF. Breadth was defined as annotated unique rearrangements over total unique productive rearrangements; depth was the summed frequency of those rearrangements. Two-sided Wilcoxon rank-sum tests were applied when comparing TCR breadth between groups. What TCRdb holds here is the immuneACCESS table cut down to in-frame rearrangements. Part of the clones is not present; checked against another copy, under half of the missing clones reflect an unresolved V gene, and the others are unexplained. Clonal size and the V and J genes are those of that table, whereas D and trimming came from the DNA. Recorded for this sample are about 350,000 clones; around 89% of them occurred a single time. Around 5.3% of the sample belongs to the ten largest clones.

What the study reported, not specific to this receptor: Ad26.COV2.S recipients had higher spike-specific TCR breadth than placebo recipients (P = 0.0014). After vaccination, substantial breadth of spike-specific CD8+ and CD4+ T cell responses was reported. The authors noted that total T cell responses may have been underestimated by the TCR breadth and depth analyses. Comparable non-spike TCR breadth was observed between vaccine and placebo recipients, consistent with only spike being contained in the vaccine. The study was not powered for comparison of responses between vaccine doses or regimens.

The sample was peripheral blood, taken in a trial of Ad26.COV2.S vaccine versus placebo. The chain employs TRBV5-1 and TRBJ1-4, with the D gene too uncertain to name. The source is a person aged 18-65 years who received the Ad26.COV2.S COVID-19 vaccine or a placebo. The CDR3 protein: CASSLNPTNEKLFF. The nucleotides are TGCGCCAGCAGCCTGAATCCAACTAATGAAAAACTGTTTTTT.